Included here is one TCR beta chain sequence, with context. What antigen it recognizes has not been identified. No qualities accompany the bases; no much larger clone lies one base away. Participants in the prospective study were enrolled through a virtual design, were aged 18 to 89 years, and lived in approximately 25 United States geographic areas. In the prospective study, participants were assigned to cohorts based on the clinical history participants reported in a screening survey and a study questionnaire. Exposed participants had been in contact with someone with a PCR-confirmed or clinician-diagnosed COVID-19 case within 2 weeks of study entry. Mobile phlebotomists in the prospective study collected whole blood, serum and a nasopharyngeal or oropharyngeal swab from every participant. Prospective study participants could optionally give additional blood draws and questionnaires over an approximately two-month period. Before DNA extraction, blood samples from the prospective study were shipped at room temperature or frozen.

These data are taken from a study of blood T cell repertoires in COVID-19 (dated by TCRdb to the early 2020s). Broadly, across the study: Samples covering the acute and convalescent phases of COVID-19 were provided by collaborators in the United States, Italy and Spain. The material from the prospective study consisted of cDNA or gDNA derived from T cells, B-cell-depleted T cells, or PBMCs. Where available, HLA class I and class II types were obtained from metadata supplied by the sample provider rather than from assay-based typing. Nearly every sample came with metadata listing a de-identified subject ID, COVID-19 status, age in years and sex. The samples were drawn from two sources: the first 160 participants of the ongoing ImmuneRACE study, and 1,000 to 1,500 subjects contributed by 6 global collaborators. The dataset comprised deeply sampled blood TCRbeta repertoires from subjects exposed to, actively infected with, or recovered from COVID-19. The repertoires were released in a freely available public database intended as a resource for research on the immune response to SARS-CoV-2.

Results and caveats for the whole study, not just this receptor: The amount of clinical and demographic metadata varied by source and participant and was provided uncurated.

V lost 5 bases and J lost 3 bases; the stretch between them is 16 bases long. The CDR3, cysteine through phenylalanine, is 15 amino acids long. Here the CDR3 DNA is all that survives: 45 bases in frame from base 1. The germline V gene encodes CDR1 SGHVS and CDR2 FNYEAQ. TCRbeta CDR3 regions were amplified from genomic DNA by means of the immunoSEQ Assay, a bias-controlled multiplex PCR. Concerning the study's data processing: Nucleated cell counts per sample were estimated from amplification of reference gene primers within the assay. To quantify the absolute abundance of each unique TCRbeta CDR3 rearrangement, sequence reads were collapsed and filtered. For each sample, productive Simpson clonality was calculated as the square root of Simpson's diversity index across productive rearrangements. Drawn from immuneACCESS, this table holds only the in-frame rearrangements with V and J called that TCRdb kept. Clones are partly lost; checked studies trace under half to an unresolved V gene and leave the rest unexplained. V and J calls and clone size come straight from that table; D and trimming were deduced from the DNA. The sample table shows around 250,000 clones, and around nine tenths are seen once. Around 3.1% of the sample is taken by the ten largest.

The TCR comes from a middle-aged woman who had been exposed to COVID-19. The sequenced material came from PBMCs or T cells enriched from blood (not recorded which). The receptor chain draws on TRBV7-6 and TRBJ1-2; the D gene is not confidently resolved. The DNA is as follows: TGTGCCAGCAGCCGCGACCCCTCCGGGTACTATGGCTACACCTTC. Translated, it gives CASSRDPSGYYGYTF. The entire variable domain, with the stretches around the CDR3 drawn from the reference TRBV7-6 and TRBJ1-2 proteins, is GAGVSQSPRYKVTKRGQDVALRCDPISGHVSLYWYRQALGQGPEFLTYFNYEAQQDKSGLPNDRFSAERPEGSISTLTIQRTEQRDSAMYRCASSRDPSGYYGYTFGSGTRLTVV.